The 7 T cell receptor beta chains listed next were all sequenced from one sample in a study of radiotherapy plus CTLA-4 blockade in lung cancer (dated by TCRdb to the late 2010s). The library was generated by the immunoSEQ multiplex PCR assay. Sourced from immuneACCESS, this table was stored by TCRdb with only in-frame sequences that have V and J called. A share of the clones is absent; for the studies checked, an unresolved V gene accounts for under half, and the remainder has no known explanation. The sample contains over 35,000 clones, 70% to 80% of them found a single time. Less than 3% of the sample rests with the top ten. Sequencing was performed on peripheral blood, taken from a patient treated with radiotherapy plus ipilimumab. Receptors were obtained from a human donor with non-small cell lung cancer whose response to radiotherapy plus ipilimumab could not be evaluated.

This clone was seen a few times. The chain is built from TRBV5-4 and TRBJ1-1, with 9 bases lining up with TRBD1. Germline-derived CDR1 and CDR2 are SGHNT and YYREEE (reference sequence). CDR3 length: 15 residues. V shed 4 bases, J shed 1 base, and the junction held 5 bases outside the gene matches. The CDR3 nucleotides are TGTGCCAGCAGCCCCTCGACAGGGGGGAACACTGAAGCTTTCTTT. Translating it yields CASSPSTGGNTEAFF.

The chain couples TRBV5-6 to TRBJ2-2, with TRBD1 matching over 8 bases. The germline V gene has CDR1 SGHDT and CDR2 YYEEEE. V dropped 3 bases and J dropped 0; count of bases not matched to a gene: 4. The CDR3 loop spans 16 amino acids. The CDR3 loop is CASSYRQGTNTGELFF. The CDR3 nucleotides read TGTGCCAGCAGCTATCGACAGGGGACGAACACCGGGGAGCTGTTTTTT.

V is TRBV25-1 and J is TRBJ2-7; 7 nucleotides align to TRBD2. J gave up 2 bases and V 5 bases, and 3 bases lay outside the gene matches. The CDR3 has 13 amino acids. The germline gives CDR1 MGHDK, CDR2 SYGVNS. The CDR3 DNA reads as TGTGCCAGCAGTTTCGGGACTACCTACGAGCAGTACTTC. This gives the protein CASSFGTTYEQYF.

The rearrangement links TRBV28 to TRBJ2-7; possibly TRBD1 for D (5 bases). V gave up 3 bases and J gave up 3 bases, with 15 bases separating them. Germline-derived CDR1 and CDR2 are MDHEN and SYDVKM. CDR3 size: 15 residues. DNA for the CDR3: TGTGCCAGCAGTTTGCCCACCCAGGGATTCTACGAGCAGTACTTC. Encoded protein: CASSLPTQGFYEQYF.

V is TRBV9 and J is TRBJ2-3; a weak D match, TRBD1 (6 bases). V dropped 0 bases and J dropped 4 bases, with 12 bases sitting between them. This CDR3 is 15 amino acids long. Germline V gene lookup returns CDR1 SGDLS and CDR2 YYNGEE. The CDR3 is CASSVGGPRADTQYF. The DNA for the CDR3 is TGTGCCAGCAGCGTAGGGGGGCCGCGGGCAGATACGCAGTATTTT.

V usage is TRBV7-6 and J usage is TRBJ2-7, with 7 positions matching TRBD2. The CDR3 is 16 amino acids. Germline CDR1 reads SGHVS; CDR2 reads FNYEAQ. With 5 bases clipped from V and 3 bases from J, the junction kept 13 bases outside the gene matches. The CDR3 region is CASSPAPRGRGYEQYF. CDR3 bases: TGTGCCAGCAGCCCTGCCCCACGGGGGAGGGGCTACGAGCAGTACTTC. The whole variable domain, remainder taken from reference TRBV7-6 and TRBJ2-7, is GAGVSQSPRYKVTKRGQDVALRCDPISGHVSLYWYRQALGQGPEFLTYFNYEAQQDKSGLPNDRFSAERPEGSISTLTIQRTEQRDSAMYRCASSPAPRGRGYEQYFGPGTRLTVT.

V gene TRBV5-6 combines with J gene TRBJ1-1, with D possibly being TRBD1 (6 bases). V was shortened by 3 bases and J by 1 base, with 10 bases between the two germline ends. CDR3 size: 14 residues. Germline V gene lookup returns CDR1 SGHDT and CDR2 YYEEEE. Here the CDR3 reads CASSWGTSNTEAFF. The CDR3 DNA follows: TGTGCCAGCAGCTGGGGGACATCGAACACTGAAGCTTTCTTT.